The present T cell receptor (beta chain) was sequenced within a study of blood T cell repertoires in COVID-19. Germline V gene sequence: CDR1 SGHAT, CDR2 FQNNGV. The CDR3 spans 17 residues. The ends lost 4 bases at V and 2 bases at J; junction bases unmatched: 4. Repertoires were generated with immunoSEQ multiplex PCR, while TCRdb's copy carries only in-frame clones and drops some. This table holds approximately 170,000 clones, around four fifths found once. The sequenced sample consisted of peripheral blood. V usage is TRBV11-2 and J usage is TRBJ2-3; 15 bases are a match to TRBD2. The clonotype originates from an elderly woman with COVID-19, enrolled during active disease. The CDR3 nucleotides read TGTGCCAGCAGCTCGGGACTAGCGGGGGGAGACACAGATACGCAGTATTTT. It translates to CASSSGLAGGDTDTQYF.